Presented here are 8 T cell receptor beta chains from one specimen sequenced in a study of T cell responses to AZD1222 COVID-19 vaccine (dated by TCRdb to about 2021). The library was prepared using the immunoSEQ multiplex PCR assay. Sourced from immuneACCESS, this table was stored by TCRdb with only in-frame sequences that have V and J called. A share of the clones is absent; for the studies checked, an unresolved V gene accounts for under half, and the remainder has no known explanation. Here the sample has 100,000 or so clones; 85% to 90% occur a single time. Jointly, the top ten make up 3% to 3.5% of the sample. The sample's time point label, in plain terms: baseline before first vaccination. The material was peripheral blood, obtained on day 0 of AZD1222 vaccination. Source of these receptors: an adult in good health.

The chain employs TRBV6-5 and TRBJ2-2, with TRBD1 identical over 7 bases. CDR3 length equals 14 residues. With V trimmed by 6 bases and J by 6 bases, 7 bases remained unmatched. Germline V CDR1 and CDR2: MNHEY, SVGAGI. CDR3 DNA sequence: TGTGCCAGCAGAAAGGGACAGCTGGCCGGGGAGCTGTTTTTT. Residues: CASRKGQLAGELFF.

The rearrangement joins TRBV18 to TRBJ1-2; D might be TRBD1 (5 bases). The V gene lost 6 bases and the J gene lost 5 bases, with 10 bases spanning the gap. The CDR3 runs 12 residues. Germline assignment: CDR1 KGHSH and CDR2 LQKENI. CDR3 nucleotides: TGTGCCAGCTCCCTGGAGGGGTATGGCTACACCTTC. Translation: CASSLEGYGYTF.

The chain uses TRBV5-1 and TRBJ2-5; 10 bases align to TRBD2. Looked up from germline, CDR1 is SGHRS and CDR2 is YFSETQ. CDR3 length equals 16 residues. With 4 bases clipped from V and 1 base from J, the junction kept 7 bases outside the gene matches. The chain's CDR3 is CASSKRGGYFQETQYF. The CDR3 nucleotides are TGCGCCAGCAGCAAGCGGGGGGGATACTTCCAAGAGACCCAGTACTTC.

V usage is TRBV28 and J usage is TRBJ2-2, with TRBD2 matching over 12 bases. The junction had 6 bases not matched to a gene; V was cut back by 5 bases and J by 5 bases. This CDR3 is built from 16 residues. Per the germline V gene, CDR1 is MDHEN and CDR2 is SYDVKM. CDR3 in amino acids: CASSQGLAGYTGELFF. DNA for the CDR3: TGTGCCAGCAGTCAAGGACTAGCGGGGTATACCGGGGAGCTGTTTTTT.

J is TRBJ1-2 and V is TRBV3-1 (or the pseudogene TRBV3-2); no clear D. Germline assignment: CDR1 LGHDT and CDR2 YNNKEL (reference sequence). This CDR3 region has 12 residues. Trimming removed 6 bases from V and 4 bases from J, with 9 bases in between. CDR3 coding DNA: TGTGCCAGCAGTTCCGACACCTATGGCTACACCTTC. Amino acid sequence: CASSSDTYGYTF.

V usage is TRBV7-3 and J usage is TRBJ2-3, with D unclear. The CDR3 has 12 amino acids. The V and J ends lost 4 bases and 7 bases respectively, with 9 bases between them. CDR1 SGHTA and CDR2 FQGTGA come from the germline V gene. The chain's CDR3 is CASSSQTHTQYF. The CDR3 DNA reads TGTGCCAGCAGCTCCCAGACCCATACGCAGTATTTT.

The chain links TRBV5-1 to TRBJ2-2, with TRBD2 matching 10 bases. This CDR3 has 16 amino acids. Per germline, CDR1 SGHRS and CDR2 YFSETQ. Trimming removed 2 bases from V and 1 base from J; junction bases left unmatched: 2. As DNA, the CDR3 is TGCGCCAGCAGCTTCAGACTAGCGGGGAACACCGGGGAGCTGTTTTTT. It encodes CASSFRLAGNTGELFF.

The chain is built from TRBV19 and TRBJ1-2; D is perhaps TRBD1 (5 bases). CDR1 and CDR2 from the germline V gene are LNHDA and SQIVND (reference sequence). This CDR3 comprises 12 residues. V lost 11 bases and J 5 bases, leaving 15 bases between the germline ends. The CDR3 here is CAGWDSIYGYTF. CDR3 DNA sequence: TGTGCCGGATGGGACTCTATTTATGGCTACACCTTC.